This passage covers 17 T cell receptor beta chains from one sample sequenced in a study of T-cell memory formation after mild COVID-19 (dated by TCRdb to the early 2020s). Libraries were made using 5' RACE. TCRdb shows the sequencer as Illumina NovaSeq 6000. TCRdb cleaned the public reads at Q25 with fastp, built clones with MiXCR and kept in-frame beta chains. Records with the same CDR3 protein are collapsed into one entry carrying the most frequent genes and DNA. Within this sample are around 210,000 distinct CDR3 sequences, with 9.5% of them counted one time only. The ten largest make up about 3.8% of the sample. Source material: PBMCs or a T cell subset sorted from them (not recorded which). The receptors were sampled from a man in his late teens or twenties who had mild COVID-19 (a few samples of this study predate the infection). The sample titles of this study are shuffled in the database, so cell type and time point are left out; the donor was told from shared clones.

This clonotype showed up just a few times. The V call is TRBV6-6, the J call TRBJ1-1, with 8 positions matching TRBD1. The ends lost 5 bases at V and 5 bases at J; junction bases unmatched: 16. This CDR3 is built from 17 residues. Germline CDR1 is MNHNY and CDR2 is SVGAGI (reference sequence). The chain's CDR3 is CASSRSGTGVRRTEAFF. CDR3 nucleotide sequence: TGTGCCAGCAGTAGATCCGGGACAGGTGTTCGGAGGACTGAAGCTTTCTTT.

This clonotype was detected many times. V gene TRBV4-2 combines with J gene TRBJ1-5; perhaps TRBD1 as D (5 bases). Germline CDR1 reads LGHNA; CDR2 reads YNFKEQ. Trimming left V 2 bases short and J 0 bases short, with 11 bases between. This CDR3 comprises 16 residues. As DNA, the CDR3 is TGTGCCAGCAGCCAACAGGGAGGCCATAGCAATCAGCCCCAGCATTTT. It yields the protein CASSQQGGHSNQPQHF.

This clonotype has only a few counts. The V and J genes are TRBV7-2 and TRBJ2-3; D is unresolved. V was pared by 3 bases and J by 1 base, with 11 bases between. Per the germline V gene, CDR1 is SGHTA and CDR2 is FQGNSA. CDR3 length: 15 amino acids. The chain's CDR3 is CASSFMDVRTDTQYF. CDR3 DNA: TGTGCCAGCAGCTTTATGGACGTTCGCACAGATACGCAGTATTTT.

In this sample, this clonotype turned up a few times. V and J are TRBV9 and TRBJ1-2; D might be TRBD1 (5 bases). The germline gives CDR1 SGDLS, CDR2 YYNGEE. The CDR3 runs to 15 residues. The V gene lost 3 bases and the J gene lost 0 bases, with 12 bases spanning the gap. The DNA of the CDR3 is TGTGCCAGCAGCGCTCGGACATATTCTAACTATGGCTACACCTTC. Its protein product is CASSARTYSNYGYTF.

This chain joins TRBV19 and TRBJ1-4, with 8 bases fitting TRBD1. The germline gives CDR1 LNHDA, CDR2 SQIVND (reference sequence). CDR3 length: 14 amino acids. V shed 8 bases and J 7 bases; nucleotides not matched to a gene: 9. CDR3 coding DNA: TGTGCCAGTGGAAAGGACAGGGCCGGTGAAAAACTGTTTTTT. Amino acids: CASGKDRAGEKLFF.

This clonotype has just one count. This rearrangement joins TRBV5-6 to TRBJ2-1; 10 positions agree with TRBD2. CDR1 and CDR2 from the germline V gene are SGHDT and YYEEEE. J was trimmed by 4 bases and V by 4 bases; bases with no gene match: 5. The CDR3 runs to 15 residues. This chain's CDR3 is CASSAAGGRYNEQFF. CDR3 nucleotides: TGTGCCAGCAGCGCAGCGGGGGGGAGATACAATGAGCAGTTCTTC. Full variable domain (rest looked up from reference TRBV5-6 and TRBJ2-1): DAGVTQSPTHLIKTRGQQVTLRCSPKSGHDTVSWYQQALGQGPQFIFQYYEEEERQRGNFPDRFSGHQFPNYSSELNVNALLLGDSALYLCASSAAGGRYNEQFFGPGTRLTVL.

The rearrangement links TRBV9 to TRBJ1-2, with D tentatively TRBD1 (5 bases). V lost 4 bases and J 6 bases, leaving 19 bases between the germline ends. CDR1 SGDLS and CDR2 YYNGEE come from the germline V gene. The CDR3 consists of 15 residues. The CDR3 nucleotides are TGTGCCAGCAGCCGGACCAGGGCTTCTCGAGATGGCTACACCTTC. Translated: CASSRTRASRDGYTF.

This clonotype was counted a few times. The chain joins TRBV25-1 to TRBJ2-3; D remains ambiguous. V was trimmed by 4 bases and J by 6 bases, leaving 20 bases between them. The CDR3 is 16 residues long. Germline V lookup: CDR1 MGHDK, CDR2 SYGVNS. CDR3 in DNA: TGTGCCAGCAGTGCATCGGGCCGAACCCTAGGTGATACGCAGTATTTT. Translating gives CASSASGRTLGDTQYF.

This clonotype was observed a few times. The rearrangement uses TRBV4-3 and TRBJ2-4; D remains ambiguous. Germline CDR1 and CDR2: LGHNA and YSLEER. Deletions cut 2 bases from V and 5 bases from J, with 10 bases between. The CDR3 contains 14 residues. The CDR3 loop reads CASSQNWVENIQYF. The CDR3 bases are TGCGCCAGCAGCCAAAACTGGGTCGAAAACATTCAGTACTTC.

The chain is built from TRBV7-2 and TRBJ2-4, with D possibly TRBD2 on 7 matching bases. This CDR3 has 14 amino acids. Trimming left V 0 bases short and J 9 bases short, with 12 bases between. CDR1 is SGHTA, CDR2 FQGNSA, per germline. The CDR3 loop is CASSLAQGGGIQYF. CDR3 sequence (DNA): TGTGCCAGCAGCTTAGCTCAGGGAGGGGGCATTCAGTACTTC.

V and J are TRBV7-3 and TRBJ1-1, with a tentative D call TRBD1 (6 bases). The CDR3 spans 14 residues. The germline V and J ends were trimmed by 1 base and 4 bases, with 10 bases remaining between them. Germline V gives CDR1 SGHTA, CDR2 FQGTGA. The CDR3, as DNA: TGTGCCAGCAGCTTAAACAGGGTTTCCACTGAAGCTTTCTTT. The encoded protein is CASSLNRVSTEAFF.

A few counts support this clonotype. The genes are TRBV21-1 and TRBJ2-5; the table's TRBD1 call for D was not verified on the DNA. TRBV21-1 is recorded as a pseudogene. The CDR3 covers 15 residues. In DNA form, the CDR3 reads TGTGCCAGCACAGGGAACCAGGGTGTGCGAGAGACCCAGTACTTC. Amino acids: CASTGNQGVRETQYF.

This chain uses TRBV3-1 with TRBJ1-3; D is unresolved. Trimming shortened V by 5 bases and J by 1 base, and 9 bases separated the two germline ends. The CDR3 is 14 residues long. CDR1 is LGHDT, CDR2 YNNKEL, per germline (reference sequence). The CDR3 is CASSARISGNTIYF. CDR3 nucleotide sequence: TGTGCCAGCAGCGCTCGTATATCTGGAAACACCATATATTTT.

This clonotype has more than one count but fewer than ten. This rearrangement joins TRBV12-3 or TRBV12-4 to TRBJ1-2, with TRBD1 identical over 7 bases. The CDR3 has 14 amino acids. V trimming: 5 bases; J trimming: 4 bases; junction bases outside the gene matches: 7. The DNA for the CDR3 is TGTGCCAGCAGTGTGCCCGGGACAGTCTATGGCTACACCTTC. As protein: CASSVPGTVYGYTF.

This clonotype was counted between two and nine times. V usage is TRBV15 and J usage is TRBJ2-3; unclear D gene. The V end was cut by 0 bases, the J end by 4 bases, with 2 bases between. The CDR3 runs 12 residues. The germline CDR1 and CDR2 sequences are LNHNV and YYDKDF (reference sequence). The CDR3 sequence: CATSREADTQYF. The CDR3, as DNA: TGTGCCACCAGCAGAGAAGCAGATACGCAGTATTTT.

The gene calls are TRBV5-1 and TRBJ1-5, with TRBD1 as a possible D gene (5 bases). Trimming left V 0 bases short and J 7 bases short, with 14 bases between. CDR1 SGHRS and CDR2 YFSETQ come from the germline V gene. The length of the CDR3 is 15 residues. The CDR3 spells CASSLGSGLGQPQHF. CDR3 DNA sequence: TGCGCCAGCAGCTTGGGGTCGGGACTCGGGCAGCCCCAGCATTTT.

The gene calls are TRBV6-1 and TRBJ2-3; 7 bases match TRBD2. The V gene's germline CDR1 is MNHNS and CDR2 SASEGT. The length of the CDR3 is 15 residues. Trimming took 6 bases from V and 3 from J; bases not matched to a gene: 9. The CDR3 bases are TGTGCCAGCAGGCGACTAGCTTATGGTACAGATACGCAGTATTTT. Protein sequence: CASRRLAYGTDTQYF.